These 25 T cell receptor beta chains were sequenced from one sample in a study of blood T cell repertoires in COVID-19 (dated by TCRdb to 2018 to 2021). Libraries were built with the immunoSEQ multiplex PCR assay. In its TCRdb copy, this immuneACCESS table keeps in-frame sequences only and misses some clones. Where compared with another copy, unresolved V genes explain less than half of these, and the others have no known cause. A total of about 120,000 clones appear in this sample, around 90% of them only once. Approximately 4.5% of the sample goes to the ten largest clones. Sequences were obtained from peripheral blood. These receptors all stem from a woman aged 45-60 years with acute or convalescent COVID-19.

The chain carries TRBV6-2 or TRBV6-3 and TRBJ1-5; D is uncertain. Germline V gene lookup returns CDR1 MNHEY and CDR2 SVGEGT. The CDR3 runs to 12 residues. With 2 bases removed from V and 8 bases from J, the gap between germline ends came to 7 bases. CDR3 sequence (DNA): TGTGCCAGCAGTTACGCCGAGGAGCCCCAGCATTTT. Its translation: CASSYAEEPQHF.

The chain combines TRBV11-2 with TRBJ1-1; 7 bases are shared with TRBD1. V trimming: 6 bases; J trimming: 1 base; junction bases outside the gene matches: 8. CDR3 length: 15 amino acids. Germline values: CDR1 SGHAT, CDR2 FQNNGV. In DNA, the CDR3 is TGTGCCAGCAGGGACCACAGGGGTGGGAACACTGAAGCTTTCTTT. Its protein is CASRDHRGGNTEAFF.

The chain recombines TRBV28 with TRBJ1-3, with no clear D. The CDR3 has 13 amino acids. Trimming removed 4 bases at V and 3 bases at J, with 7 bases between. CDR1 and CDR2 from the germline V gene are MDHEN and SYDVKM. The CDR3 sequence is CASSSENGNTIYF. Written as DNA, the CDR3 is TGTGCCAGCAGTTCGGAGAATGGAAACACCATATATTTT.

This chain connects TRBV3-1 (or the pseudogene TRBV3-2) to TRBJ1-3, with D perhaps matching TRBD1 (5 bases). The V and J ends lost 0 bases and 0 bases respectively, with 15 bases between them. Germline assignment: CDR1 LGHDT and CDR2 YNNKEL (reference sequence). The CDR3 extends over 18 amino acids. CDR3 DNA sequence: TGTGCCAGCAGCCAAGATATCCTTCCAGGGAACTCTGGAAACACCATATATTTT. Protein product: CASSQDILPGNSGNTIYF.

The rearrangement joins TRBV7-2 to TRBJ2-2; TRBD1 matches 8 bases. This CDR3 has 15 amino acids. Germline CDR1 and CDR2: SGHTA and FQGNSA. With V trimmed by 1 base and J by 8 bases, 6 bases remained unmatched. This CDR3 reads CASSLVLQGEGELFF. The CDR3 DNA reads as TGTGCCAGCAGCTTAGTCTTACAGGGGGAAGGGGAGCTGTTTTTT.

The chain joins TRBV5-4 to TRBJ2-1, with 10 bases that match TRBD2. V lost 0 bases and J lost 5; bases outside the gene matches: 8. The CDR3 has 17 residues. CDR1 SGHNT and CDR2 YYREEE come from the germline V gene (reference sequence). The CDR3 loop is CASSLALAGVRDNEQFF. The CDR3 DNA is TGTGCCAGCAGCTTGGCCCTAGCGGGAGTGAGGGACAATGAGCAGTTCTTC.

The gene calls are TRBV6-5 and TRBJ1-1; TRBD1 is a possible D gene (6 bases). V was shortened by 10 bases and J by 0 bases, with 12 bases between the two germline ends. Germline values: CDR1 MNHEY, CDR2 SVGAGI. The CDR3 contains 13 residues. The CDR3 DNA reads TGTGCCACCCGACAGGTCCTGAACACTGAAGCTTTCTTT. Protein: CATRQVLNTEAFF.

This clone appeared a few times. This rearrangement joins TRBV28 to TRBJ1-1; D not resolved. CDR1 MDHEN and CDR2 SYDVKM come from the germline V gene. The CDR3 runs 12 residues. Trimming removed 4 bases at V and 6 bases at J, with 9 bases between. The CDR3: CASSSVVSEAFF. The CDR3 DNA is TGTGCCAGCAGTTCGGTAGTCTCTGAAGCTTTCTTT. Looking up the rest from reference TRBV28 and TRBJ1-1 gives the full variable domain: DVKVTQSSRYLVKRTGEKVFLECVQDMDHENMFWYRQDPGLGLRLIYFSYDVKMKEKGDIPEGYSVSREKKERFSLILESASTNQTSMYLCASSSVVSEAFFGQGTRLTVV.

This clone was observed once. The chain links TRBV19 to TRBJ1-2, with D perhaps matching TRBD1 (6 bases). Trimming took 3 bases from V and 3 from J, leaving 8 bases between them. Looked up from germline, CDR1 is LNHDA and CDR2 is SQIVND (reference sequence). This CDR3 comprises 13 residues. The CDR3 loop reads CASSMRQDYGYTF. CDR3 sequence (DNA): TGTGCCAGTAGTATGAGACAGGACTATGGCTACACCTTC.

This clone appeared once. This chain joins TRBV7-8 and TRBJ1-2, with D possibly TRBD1 on 6 matching bases. CDR1 and CDR2 (germline): SGHVS, FQNEAQ. Between the trimmed V and J ends, which lost 5 bases and 8 bases, there was a span of 24 bases. The CDR3 loop spans 16 amino acids. The CDR3 DNA reads as TGTGCCAGCAGCCCCGTGGGGGGGGCAAGTTCGAGAGGCTACACCTTC. Amino acid sequence: CASSPVGGASSRGYTF.

This chain links TRBV25-1 with TRBJ1-6; no definite D call. V was trimmed by 3 bases and J by 0 bases, leaving 12 bases between them. Germline V lookup: CDR1 MGHDK, CDR2 SYGVNS. There are 17 residues in the CDR3. The CDR3 DNA sequence: TGTGCCAGCAGTGATTACGCCCTGAGCTCCTATAATTCACCCCTCCACTTT. This gives the protein CASSDYALSSYNSPLHF.

J is TRBJ1-3 and V is TRBV30; no clear D. Germline CDR1 and CDR2: GTSNPN and SVGIG (reference sequence). The CDR3 has 13 residues. The germline V and J ends were trimmed by 0 bases and 1 base, with 4 bases remaining between them. CDR3 protein: CAWSVRSGNTIYF. The DNA for the CDR3 is TGTGCCTGGAGTGTACGGTCTGGAAACACCATATATTTT.

In this sample, this clone turned up a few times. The chain recombines TRBV24-1 with TRBJ1-1; 7 positions match TRBD1. J lost 4 bases, V lost 9 bases, and 7 bases had no gene match. The germline V gene has CDR1 KGHDR and CDR2 SFDVKD. The CDR3 spans 13 residues. In DNA, the CDR3 is TGTGCCACCTCCCGGGGACAGAGCACTGAAGCTTTCTTT. As protein: CATSRGQSTEAFF.

The chain is built from TRBV5-8 and TRBJ1-4, with TRBD1 as a possible D gene (5 bases). This CDR3 is 16 amino acids long. The V end lost 6 bases, the J end lost 4 bases, and 19 bases lay between the germline ends. Germline V gene sequence: CDR1 SGHTS, CDR2 YDEGEE. The CDR3 region is CASTLWEGLLNEKLFF. CDR3 nucleotides: TGTGCCAGCACCCTCTGGGAGGGACTTCTTAATGAAAAACTGTTTTTT.

The chain recombines TRBV19 with TRBJ1-2; a possible D gene is TRBD1 (5 bases). The CDR3 spans 14 residues. Trimming took 2 bases from V and 8 from J, leaving 15 bases between them. The germline V gene encodes CDR1 LNHDA and CDR2 SQIVND (reference sequence). The CDR3 here is CASSIKSGPGGYTF. The DNA for the CDR3 is TGTGCCAGTAGTATAAAGTCCGGTCCAGGGGGCTACACCTTC.

The chain links TRBV28 to TRBJ2-2, with 9 bases that match TRBD2. This CDR3 spans 17 amino acids. CDR1 is MDHEN and CDR2 is SYDVKM in the germline V gene. The V segment lost 6 bases and the J segment 3 bases; nucleotides outside the gene matches: 11. The CDR3 region is CASSRILAGSDTGELFF. As DNA, the CDR3 is TGTGCCAGCAGCCGCATCCTAGCGGGATCAGACACCGGGGAGCTGTTTTTT.

The J gene is TRBJ2-1, the V gene TRBV5-1, with TRBD2 matching over 12 bases. Germline values: CDR1 SGHRS, CDR2 YFSETQ. Trimming cost V 4 bases and J 5 bases; bases outside gene matches: 16. The CDR3 is 19 residues long. The CDR3 DNA reads TGCGCCAGCAGCCTGCCTGGTTGGAGACTAGCGGGGGTAGACAATGAGCAGTTCTTC. This encodes CASSLPGWRLAGVDNEQFF.

The rearrangement joins TRBV5-4 to TRBJ2-4, with a possible D match to TRBD1 (5 bases). Trimming removed 7 bases at V and 0 bases at J, with 26 bases between. This CDR3 region has 19 residues. Germline loops: CDR1 SGHNT, CDR2 YYREEE (reference sequence). The CDR3 spells CASLLRCRVPLLAKNIQYF. CDR3 DNA: TGTGCCAGCCTCCTTAGGTGCAGGGTCCCCCTTTTAGCCAAAAACATTCAGTACTTC.

CDR3 DNA sequence: TGTGCCTGGAGTGTCGGCGGGATCTCCTACGAGCAGTACTTC. As protein: CAWSVGGISYEQYF. J is TRBJ2-7 and V is TRBV30; tentative D call: TRBD2 (6 bases). CDR3 length: 14 residues. Germline V gene data show CDR1 as GTSNPN and CDR2 as SVGIG (reference sequence). Deletions cut 0 bases from V and 0 bases from J, with 9 bases between.

This clone was recorded once. The rearrangement links TRBV7-9 to TRBJ1-2; TRBD1 is a possible D gene (5 bases). From germline, CDR1 is SEHNR and CDR2 FQNEAQ (reference sequence). This CDR3 has 16 residues. Trimming took 6 bases from V and 3 from J, leaving 20 bases between them. CDR3 loop: CASSSGLTGGDYGYTF. The CDR3 DNA reads TGTGCCAGCAGTTCCGGGCTGACGGGAGGGGACTATGGCTACACCTTC.

The chain has TRBV15 and TRBJ1-1; D is uncertain. CDR3 size: 13 residues. V was clipped by 0 bases and J by 4 bases, with 6 bases between them. Per germline, CDR1 LNHNV and CDR2 YYDKDF (reference sequence). The CDR3 sequence is CATSRDSSTEAFF. For the CDR3, the DNA is TGTGCCACCAGCAGAGATAGTAGCACTGAAGCTTTCTTT.

This clone is a singleton in its sample. The V and J genes are TRBV4-3 and TRBJ2-7; tentative D call: TRBD2 (6 bases). Trimming pared 0 bases from V and 8 bases from J, leaving 17 bases between. Germline CDR1 reads LGHNA; CDR2 reads YSLEER. The CDR3 is 15 residues long. DNA of the CDR3: TGCGCCAGCAGCCAAGATAGGATTGGAGGGGCCAAGCAGTACTTC. It translates to CASSQDRIGGAKQYF.

This clone was recorded a few times. In DNA form, the CDR3 reads TGTGCCAGCAGCCAAGATCGGGGACAGGGGGGACGCAATGAGCAGTTCTTC. Its translation: CASSQDRGQGGRNEQFF. This chain links TRBV3-1 (or the pseudogene TRBV3-2) with TRBJ2-1; 11 bases are shared with TRBD1. The trim removed 0 bases at V and 6 bases at J, leaving 7 bases unmatched. This CDR3 contains 17 residues. Germline V gives CDR1 LGHDT, CDR2 YNNKEL (reference sequence).

This clone showed up just a few times. V gene TRBV6-5 combines with J gene TRBJ2-7, with D maybe TRBD2 (6 bases). The CDR3 runs 12 residues. The germline V gene has CDR1 MNHEY and CDR2 SVGAGI. Trimming left V 7 bases short and J 3 bases short, with 10 bases between. CDR3 coding DNA: TGTGCCAGCATCGCGGGGAACTACGAGCAGTACTTC. It is translated as CASIAGNYEQYF.

V gene TRBV19 combines with J gene TRBJ2-3; 7 bases agree with TRBD2. Germline lookup yields CDR1 LNHDA and CDR2 SQIVND (reference sequence). This CDR3 contains 14 residues. With V trimmed by 4 bases and J by 4 bases, 5 bases remained unmatched. CDR3: CASSNGREADTQYF. The CDR3 DNA sequence: TGTGCCAGTAGTAACGGACGGGAGGCAGATACGCAGTATTTT.